Below are 21 T cell receptor beta chains sequenced from a single sample in a study of T-cell memory formation after mild COVID-19 (dated by TCRdb to about 2021). Library preparation employed 5' RACE. Sequencer: Illumina NovaSeq 6000. TCRdb trimmed the raw reads at Q25, called clones with MiXCR and kept productive beta chains. Identical CDR3 proteins give one entry, which carries the most common genes and DNA. The sample table contains around 300,000 distinct CDR3 sequences; only one count was recorded for around 15% of them. 22% of the sample goes to the ten largest clones. Sequencing was done on a sample of PBMCs or a T cell subset sorted from them (not recorded which). Source of these receptors: a man between 18 and 35 years old who had mild COVID-19 (a few samples of this study predate the infection). The sample titles of this study are shuffled in the database, so cell type and time point are left out; the donor was told from shared clones.

The CDR3 loop reads CASRRQADSSYEQYF. CDR3 nucleotides: TGTGCCAGCAGGAGGCAGGCCGATAGCTCCTACGAGCAGTACTTC. The chain uses TRBV27 and TRBJ2-7; D gene unclear. Germline loops: CDR1 MNHEY, CDR2 SMNVEV (reference sequence). CDR3 length equals 15 residues. V lost 6 bases and J 0 bases, leaving 15 bases between the germline ends.

This clonotype was seen more than once but under ten times. This chain joins TRBV5-1 and TRBJ2-5, with D unclear. The CDR3 spans 13 residues. With 7 bases removed from V and 3 bases from J, the gap between germline ends came to 13 bases. In germline, CDR1 is SGHRS, CDR2 YFSETQ. The CDR3, as DNA: TGCGCCAGCCTACCGGACGGAAAAGAGACCCAGTACTTC. Residues: CASLPDGKETQYF.

CDR3: CASSFAGLHEQFF. CDR3 coding DNA: TGTGCCAGCAGCTTTGCCGGCCTGCATGAGCAGTTCTTC. The V and J genes are TRBV7-9 and TRBJ2-1, with no clear D. Germline CDR1 is SEHNR and CDR2 is FQNEAQ (reference sequence). The CDR3 spans 13 residues. Between the trimmed V and J ends, which lost 3 bases and 8 bases, there was a span of 11 bases.

The chain joins TRBV29-1 to TRBJ2-5; 11 bases agree with TRBD2. Germline CDR1 SQVTM, CDR2 ANQGSEA. With V trimmed by 7 bases and J by 5 bases, 12 bases remained unmatched. This CDR3 is 15 amino acids long. The CDR3 loop is CSAGGQGLAEETQYF. CDR3 DNA sequence: TGCAGCGCCGGGGGACAGGGACTAGCGGAGGAGACCCAGTACTTC.

This clonotype came up many times. The genes are TRBV6-5 and TRBJ1-2; 7 bases match TRBD1. The CDR3 is 15 amino acids. V shed 6 bases and J 4 bases; nucleotides not matched to a gene: 11. CDR1 and CDR2 from the germline V gene are MNHEY and SVGAGI. The CDR3 DNA reads as TGTGCCAGCAGCACCCTCAGGGGGGCGGGCTATGGCTACACCTTC. The encoded protein is CASSTLRGAGYGYTF.

A few counts support this clonotype. The DNA for the CDR3 is TGTGCCAGCAGAGAGAGACGGGGTCCCGGGGAGCTGTTTTTT. Translating it yields CASRERRGPGELFF. The rearrangement joins TRBV3-1 to TRBJ2-2, with a tentative D call TRBD2 (5 bases). This CDR3 spans 14 amino acids. Trimming removed 6 bases at V and 6 bases at J, with 14 bases between. Germline V lookup: CDR1 LGHDT, CDR2 YNNKEL (reference sequence).

Only a few counts were recorded for this clonotype. The rearrangement uses TRBV11-2 and TRBJ1-6; the match to TRBD1 covers 7 bases. The length of the CDR3 is 14 residues. Germline V gives CDR1 SGHAT, CDR2 FQNNGV. The V gene end was trimmed by 4 bases and the J gene end by 8 bases; junction bases not matched to a gene: 5. The CDR3 sequence is CASSSSGTDSPLHF. As DNA, the CDR3 is TGTGCCAGCAGCTCATCCGGGACAGATTCACCCCTCCACTTT.

In this sample, this clonotype turned up a few times. The chain couples TRBV10-3 to TRBJ2-7; tentatively, D is TRBD1 (6 bases). The CDR3 has 15 residues. Germline V gene data show CDR1 as ENHRY and CDR2 as SYGVKD. With 4 bases removed from V and 4 bases from J, the gap between germline ends came to 17 bases. Here the CDR3 DNA reads TGTGCCATCAGTGCCTCCGGGACACCCGATTACGAGCAGTACTTC. Residues: CAISASGTPDYEQYF.

This clonotype was recorded a few times. The V call is TRBV12-3 or TRBV12-4, the J call TRBJ2-1; TRBD2 aligns across 14 bases. V lost 4 bases to trimming and J lost 8 bases; unmatched junction nucleotides: 7. The CDR3 contains 16 residues. This CDR3 is CASSSAGLAGDDEQFF. In DNA form, the CDR3 reads TGTGCCAGCAGTTCGGCGGGACTAGCGGGGGACGATGAGCAGTTCTTC.

This chain joins TRBV5-8 and TRBJ2-1; no clear D gene. This CDR3 is built from 15 residues. Germline CDR1 reads SGHTS; CDR2 reads YDEGEE. V gave up 0 bases and J gave up 3 bases, with 10 bases separating them. DNA of the CDR3: TGTGCCAGCAGCTTGGTCTACAGCAGCTACAATGAGCAGTTCTTC. Its translation is CASSLVYSSYNEQFF.

The chain links TRBV23-1 to TRBJ2-3; TRBD1 matches at 10 bases. TRBV23-1 is annotated as an ORF whose role is uncertain. V lost 3 bases to trimming and J lost 4 bases; unmatched junction nucleotides: 7. This CDR3 is built from 16 residues. In DNA, the CDR3 is TGCGCCAGCAGTCATAGGGGACAGGGGATTCCAGATACGCAGTATTTT. Translated: CASSHRGQGIPDTQYF.

CDR3 nucleotides: TGTGCCAGCAGCGAGACTAGTCTCTCCTACGAGCAGTACTTC. Translated: CASSETSLSYEQYF. The chain is built from TRBV9 and TRBJ2-7; D might be TRBD2 (6 bases). The CDR3 contains 14 residues. Trimming shortened V by 3 bases and J by 0 bases, and 10 bases separated the two germline ends. Germline CDR1 reads SGDLS; CDR2 reads YYNGEE. The variable domain in full, with the rest retrieved from reference TRBV9 and TRBJ2-7, is DSGVTQTPKHLITATGQRVTLRCSPRSGDLSVYWYQQSLDQGLQFLIQYYNGEERAKGNILERFSAQQFPDLHSELNLSSLELGDSALYFCASSETSLSYEQYFGPGTRLTVT.

This clonotype has a handful of counts. This chain links TRBV6-2 or TRBV6-3 with TRBJ2-1; D is undetermined. Looked up from germline, CDR1 is MNHEY and CDR2 is SVGEGT. Trimming removed 6 bases from V and 8 bases from J, with 20 bases in between. The CDR3 consists of 15 residues. CDR3 DNA sequence: TGTGCCAGCAGACTCCAACGTGAGTTGGCCGATGAGCAGTTCTTC. This sequence encodes CASRLQRELADEQFF.

This clonotype has only a few counts. The J gene is TRBJ2-5, the V gene TRBV6-5; the D is unclear. Germline V gives CDR1 MNHEY, CDR2 SVGAGI. V lost 6 bases and J lost 5, with 4 bases in between. The CDR3 consists of 10 residues. DNA of the CDR3: TGTGCCAGCAGGGCCGAGACCCAGTACTTC. Translation gives CASRAETQYF.

This clonotype was counted only a few times. The chain couples TRBV30 to TRBJ1-2; TRBD1 is a possible D gene (5 bases). V lost 5 bases to trimming and J lost 4 bases, with 11 bases between them. Germline-derived CDR1 and CDR2 are GTSNPN and SVGIG (reference sequence). The length of the CDR3 is 12 residues. The CDR3 DNA reads as TGTGCCTGGGATTTGAGGGGCTATGGCTACACCTTC. Translation: CAWDLRGYGYTF.

This clonotype was counted a few times. The rearrangement uses TRBV9 and TRBJ2-2, with 8 bases lining up with TRBD1. Germline V gene sequence: CDR1 SGDLS, CDR2 YYNGEE. The J segment lost 3 bases and the V segment lost 2 bases, leaving 3 bases of the junction unmatched. This CDR3 spans 15 amino acids. The CDR3 region has the DNA TGTGCCAGCAGCGTCGGACAGGGCTACACCGGGGAGCTGTTTTTT. As protein: CASSVGQGYTGELFF.

This clonotype was counted between two and nine times. This chain connects TRBV7-9 to TRBJ2-5; the D is unclear. Trimming removed 1 base at V and 2 bases at J, with 11 bases between. Germline CDR1 is SEHNR and CDR2 is FQNEAQ (reference sequence). The CDR3 has 15 amino acids. The CDR3 is CASSLGSWFQETQYF. Written as DNA, the CDR3 is TGTGCCAGCAGCTTAGGTTCCTGGTTTCAAGAGACCCAGTACTTC.

This clonotype has a handful of counts. The rearrangement links TRBV5-1 to TRBJ2-3; 10 nucleotides align to TRBD1. The J segment lost 4 bases and the V segment lost 2 bases, leaving 4 bases of the junction unmatched. CDR3 length: 15 residues. The V gene's germline CDR1 is SGHRS and CDR2 YFSETQ. The CDR3 DNA is TGCGCCAGCAGCTTCCCGACAGGGGGCCCAGATACGCAGTATTTT. This translates into CASSFPTGGPDTQYF.

The CDR3 sequence is CATSAKRGGHVEQFF. The CDR3 coding sequence is TGTGCCACCAGTGCCAAGCGAGGGGGCCACGTGGAGCAGTTCTTC. The V call is TRBV24-1, the J call TRBJ2-1; 7 nucleotides line up with TRBD1. V lost 5 bases and J lost 10; bases outside the gene matches: 13. The CDR3 has 15 residues. Germline CDR1 reads KGHDR; CDR2 reads SFDVKD.

The chain employs TRBV30 and TRBJ2-1, with a possible D match to TRBD2 (7 bases). The germline V gene encodes CDR1 GTSNPN and CDR2 SVGIG (reference sequence). The CDR3 extends over 14 amino acids. V was shortened by 5 bases and J by 4 bases, with 15 bases between the two germline ends. The DNA for the CDR3 is TGTGCCTGGGAGAGGGGGGGGCCTTACAATGAGCAGTTCTTC. This gives the protein CAWERGGPYNEQFF.

In this sample, this clonotype turned up a few times. The V call is TRBV4-1, the J call TRBJ1-1; D not certain. Germline V lookup: CDR1 MGHRA, CDR2 YSYEKL. V lost 4 bases to trimming and J lost 0 bases, with 15 bases between them. The CDR3 runs 16 residues. This CDR3 is CASSPGLGQMNTEAFF. CDR3 nucleotides: TGCGCCAGCAGCCCAGGCCTCGGGCAAATGAACACTGAAGCTTTCTTT.